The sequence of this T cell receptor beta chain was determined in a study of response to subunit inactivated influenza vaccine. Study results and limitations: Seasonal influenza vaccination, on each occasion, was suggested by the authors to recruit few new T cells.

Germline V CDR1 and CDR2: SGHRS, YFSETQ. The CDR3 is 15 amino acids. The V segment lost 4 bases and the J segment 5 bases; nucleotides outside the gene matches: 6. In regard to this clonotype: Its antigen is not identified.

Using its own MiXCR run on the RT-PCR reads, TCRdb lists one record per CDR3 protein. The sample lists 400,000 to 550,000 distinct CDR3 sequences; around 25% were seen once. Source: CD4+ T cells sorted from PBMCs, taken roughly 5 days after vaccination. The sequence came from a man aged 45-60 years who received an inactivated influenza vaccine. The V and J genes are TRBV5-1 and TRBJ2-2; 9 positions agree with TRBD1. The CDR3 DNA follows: TGCGCCAGCAGCGAGGCACAGGGGGCAACCGGGGAGCTGTTTTTT. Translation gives CASSEAQGATGELFF.